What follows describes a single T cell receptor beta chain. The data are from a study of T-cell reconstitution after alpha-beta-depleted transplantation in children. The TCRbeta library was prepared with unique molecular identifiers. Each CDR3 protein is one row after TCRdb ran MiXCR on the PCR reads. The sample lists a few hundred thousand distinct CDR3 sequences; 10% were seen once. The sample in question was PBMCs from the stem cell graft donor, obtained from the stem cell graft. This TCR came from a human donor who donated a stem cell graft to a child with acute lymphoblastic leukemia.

The CDR3 loop is CASSFWAGYTGELFF. The CDR3 DNA reads as TGTGCCAGCAGTTTTTGGGCGGGGTACACCGGGGAGCTGTTTTTT. The genes are TRBV12-3 or TRBV12-4 and TRBJ2-2; D is perhaps TRBD2 (6 bases). CDR3 length: 15 residues. Trimming pared 3 bases from V and 3 bases from J, leaving 11 bases between.